The rows below give T cell receptor beta chains drawn from one sample of a study of shared clonotypes between healthy human individuals. Sequenced by immunoSEQ multiplex PCR; TCRdb stores in-frame clones only, minus some. This sample carries around 2,000,000 clones, about 95% of them seen once, and the ten largest clones take about 1.1%. Material: naive CD8+ T cells sorted from blood. Source of these receptors: a man aged 18 to 35 in good health. Each CDR3 is given with its conserved first and last residue. A D gene is named only where the DNA matches it firmly. Only part of the rows carry a size: once, few, many, or a class if the clone is expanded.

clone_size j_call d_call v_call cdr3_nt cdr3_aa
. TRBJ1-1 . TRBV11-2 TGTGCCAGCAGCTTAACATTTCAAAGTGCGATGAACACTGAAGCTTTCTTT CASSLTFQSAMNTEAFF
. TRBJ1-1 . TRBV4-1 TGCGCCAGCAGCTCACACGAGATGAACACTGAAGCTTTCTTT CASSSHEMNTEAFF
. TRBJ2-7 . TRBV27 TGTGCCAGCAGTCTATCCGCGAGGCTTAACGAGCAGTACTTC CASSLSARLNEQYF
. TRBJ2-7 . TRBV5-4 TGTGCCAGCAGCTTGGCCCAGAAAACAGGGTGGAACGAGCAGTACTTC CASSLAQKTGWNEQYF
. TRBJ2-7 . TRBV19 TGTGCCAGTAGTATAGTTTTAGACGGTGACGAGCAGTACTTC CASSIVLDGDEQYF
. TRBJ1-1 . TRBV27 TGTGCCAGCAGTTTCGCAGGTGAAGCTTTCTTT CASSFAGEAFF
. TRBJ2-7 . TRBV2 TGTGCCAGCATAAAGGACGGCTACGAGCAGTACTTC CASIKDGYEQYF
. TRBJ2-5 . TRBV25-1 TGTGCCAGCAGTGTAGACCTAAGGATGGAGACCCAGTACTTC CASSVDLRMETQYF
. TRBJ2-1 TRBD2 TRBV9 TGTGCCAGCAGCGTAGAACTAGCGGGAGGGTCACCCTACAATGAGCAGTTCTTC CASSVELAGGSPYNEQFF
. TRBJ1-1 TRBD1 TRBV4-1 TGCGCCAGCAGCCAAGCGGACAGGGGGAACACTGAAGCTTTCTTT CASSQADRGNTEAFF
. TRBJ2-7 . TRBV6-5 TGTGCCAGCAGGTACCGGGACAACCCCTACGAGCAGTACTTC CASRYRDNPYEQYF
. TRBJ1-1 . TRBV4-1 TGCGCCAGCACTCTGAGGGTCGGGACTGAAGCTTTCTTT CASTLRVGTEAFF
. TRBJ1-2 . TRBV27 TGTGCCAGCAGTTTTTCCGGGGTCGCTGGCTACACCTTC CASSFSGVAGYTF
. TRBJ1-2 . TRBV29-1 TGCAGCGTTGAAGAGCCGGGAAAAGACTATGGCTACACCTTC CSVEEPGKDYGYTF
once TRBJ1-2 . TRBV6-5 TGTGCCAGCAGTTACTCGACAGGCGAGTCCCTCTATGGCTACACCTTC CASSYSTGESLYGYTF
. TRBJ1-5 . TRBV27 TGTGCCAGCAGTTTAGTGGGGGCTGTTCAGCCCCAGCATTTT CASSLVGAVQPQHF
. TRBJ2-7 TRBD1 TRBV9 TGTGCCAGCAGCGTGTCCGGGACAGGGGGGACCGAGCAGTACTTC CASSVSGTGGTEQYF
. TRBJ2-3 . TRBV25-1 TGTGCCAGCAGCCCCGACCTCGCGGATACGCAGTATTTT CASSPDLADTQYF
. TRBJ1-2 . TRBV6-6 TGTGCCAGCAGTTACGGGACCTCGGACAGCGGCTACACCTTC CASSYGTSDSGYTF
. TRBJ2-2 . TRBV4-3 TGCGCCAGCAGCCAAGATCGGTCAACAGGGGGGGCCGGGGAGCTGTTTTTT CASSQDRSTGGAGELFF
. TRBJ2-2 TRBD2 TRBV30 TGTGCCTGGAGTGTACGATATGTAGCGGGAGACACCGGGGAGCTGTTTTTT CAWSVRYVAGDTGELFF
. TRBJ2-3 TRBD2 TRBV14 TGTGCCAGCAGCCAAGGGGGGACTAGCGCAGATACGCAGTATTTT CASSQGGTSADTQYF
. TRBJ2-2 . TRBV5-1 TGCGCCAGCAGCTTGTTACCGAACACCGGGGAGCTGTTTTTT CASSLLPNTGELFF
. TRBJ2-3 . TRBV13 TGTGCCAGCAGCTTAACAGTGCTTGATACGCAGTATTTT CASSLTVLDTQYF
once TRBJ1-1 . TRBV30 TGTGCCTGGAGTGAGGTGGGCTTGAACACTGAAGCTTTCTTT CAWSEVGLNTEAFF
. TRBJ2-2 . TRBV5-4 TGTGCCAGCAGCTTTTCCTACACCGGGGAGCTGTTTTTT CASSFSYTGELFF
. TRBJ2-1 . TRBV9 TGTGCCAGCAGCGTAGGTGGAGAAAACAATGAGCAGTTCTTC CASSVGGENNEQFF
. TRBJ2-1 TRBD2 TRBV15 TGTGCCACCAGCAGAGATCCGGAGCGGGAGTTCAATGAGCAGTTCTTC CATSRDPEREFNEQFF
. TRBJ2-2 . TRBV29-1 TGCAGCGTTGAAGGGGCCACGGTAACGGGCACCGGGGAGCTGTTTTTT CSVEGATVTGTGELFF
. TRBJ2-1 TRBD2 TRBV7-8 TGTGCCAGCAGCTTAGGTAGCGGGGGGGCTTTTTTGCACAATGAGCAGTTCTTC CASSLGSGGAFLHNEQFF
. TRBJ2-1 . TRBV19 TGTGCCAGTAGCTCTCGCGGCTGGCTAGTCAATGAGCAGTTCTTC CASSSRGWLVNEQFF
. TRBJ2-3 . TRBV14 TGTGCCAGCAGTTTTACAGGGATTGGGACAGATACGCAGTATTTT CASSFTGIGTDTQYF
. TRBJ2-3 TRBD1 TRBV11-3 TGTGCCAGCAGCGCCGACAGGGGAAGCACAGATACGCAGTATTTT CASSADRGSTDTQYF
once TRBJ2-4 . TRBV27 TGTGCCAGCAGTGAGACCGGGCCCCGGACCAAAAACATTCAGTACTTC CASSETGPRTKNIQYF
. TRBJ2-7 . TRBV14 TGTGCCAGCAGCCAAGATTTCGGTTACGAGCAGTACTTC CASSQDFGYEQYF
. TRBJ2-7 . TRBV30 TGTGCCTGGAGTATTGACAGCTACGAGCAGTACTTC CAWSIDSYEQYF
. TRBJ2-2 . TRBV7-6 TGTGCCAGCAGCCAAGAGGCCACCGGGGAGCTGTTTTTT CASSQEATGELFF
. TRBJ2-5 TRBD2 TRBV30 TGTGCCTGGAGTGCGGGGTCTAGCGGGAGGTGGGAGACCCAGTACTTC CAWSAGSSGRWETQYF
. TRBJ2-5 . TRBV4-3 TGCGCCAGCAGCCAAGATTCTGGCCAAGAGACCCAGTACTTC CASSQDSGQETQYF
. TRBJ2-1 TRBD2 TRBV14 TGTGCCAGCAGCCCGGGACTAACCACCTACAATGAGCAGTTCTTC CASSPGLTTYNEQFF
. TRBJ2-3 TRBD2 TRBV9 TGTGCCAGCAGCGAGAGCGGGACCACAGATACGCAGTATTTT CASSESGTTDTQYF
. TRBJ1-5 . TRBV4-1 TGCGCCAGCAGCCAAGAGCCTGGGGCGGCTCAGCCCCAGCATTTT CASSQEPGAAQPQHF
once TRBJ1-5 TRBD1 TRBV30 TGTGCCTGGAGTCCGGGACAGGGTGGTCAGCCCCAGCATTTT CAWSPGQGGQPQHF
. TRBJ2-2 . TRBV9 TGTGCCAGCAATCCCAACACCGGGGAGCTGTTTTTT CASNPNTGELFF
. TRBJ1-5 . TRBV27 TGTGCCAGCAGTTTATGGGCCGCAGGGCGGCAGCCCCAGCATTTT CASSLWAAGRQPQHF
. TRBJ2-3 TRBD2 TRBV5-1 TGCGCCAGCAGTTTTTCCACTAGCGCGGATACGCAGTATTTT CASSFSTSADTQYF
. TRBJ2-5 TRBD1 TRBV11-2 TGTGCCAGCAGCCCCGGACAGGGTCGGCAACAAGAGACCCAGTACTTC CASSPGQGRQQETQYF
. TRBJ2-7 . TRBV4-1 TGCGCCAGCAGCCAATCGATGACCAGGGAGGACGAGCAGTACTTC CASSQSMTREDEQYF
. TRBJ1-1 TRBD1 TRBV27 TGTGCCAGCAGTCCATGGACAGGGGAGGGTTACACTGAAGCTTTCTTT CASSPWTGEGYTEAFF
. TRBJ2-2 . TRBV28 TGTGCCAGCAGTTTAACCCAAGCCGGGGAGCTGTTTTTT CASSLTQAGELFF